This T cell receptor beta chain was profiled in a study of blood T cell repertoires in COVID-19. This table comes from immunoSEQ multiplex PCR, and its TCRdb copy is limited to in-frame clones, with some not included. The sample lists over 300,000 clones, roughly 85% seen once, with 6% to 9% in the top ten. CDR1 and CDR2 (germline): SGHDT, YYEEEE. Trimming left V 3 bases short and J 6 bases short, with 15 bases between. This CDR3 contains 14 residues. The rearrangement joins TRBV5-6 to TRBJ1-2, with D hard to call. The sequencing sample was made of peripheral blood. The receptor's source is a human donor in a cohort sampled during active COVID-19. The CDR3 DNA reads as TGTGCCAGCAGCTCCCCTCGGGTCGCGAATGGCTACACCTTC. This encodes CASSSPRVANGYTF.